One sample yielded the 27 T cell receptor beta chains listed below, sequenced in a study of CD8 T cells in Susac syndrome. RNA in amounts of about 0.5 to 1 ug was reverse transcribed with random hexamers. Using its own MiXCR run on the immunoSEQ multiplex PCR reads, TCRdb lists one record per CDR3 protein. The table shows about 130,000 distinct CDR3 sequences, with nearly 95% occurring only once. The sample consisted of CD4+ T cells from PBMCs. These receptor sequences come from a human donor in good health.

This clonotype was recorded only once. The chain uses TRBV6-2 or TRBV6-3 and TRBJ2-1, with 9 bases aligning to TRBD2. V gave up 6 bases and J gave up 10 bases; unmatched junction bases: 10. Germline V gene lookup returns CDR1 MNHEY and CDR2 SVGEGT. The CDR3 contains 14 residues. This CDR3 is CASSTVLAGEEQFF. CDR3 nucleotides: TGTGCCAGCAGCACGGTTTTAGCGGGAGAGGAGCAGTTCTTC.

The genes are TRBV3-1 and TRBJ2-7, with D uncertain. The CDR3 contains 12 residues. Germline V CDR1 and CDR2: LGHDT, YNNKEL (reference sequence). The ends were cut back, 3 bases at V and 0 bases at J, with 3 bases in the middle. CDR3 sequence reads: CASSHLSYEQYF. The CDR3 DNA sequence: TGTGCCAGCAGCCACCTCTCCTACGAGCAGTACTTC.

This clonotype showed up just once. The J gene is TRBJ2-3, the V gene TRBV20-1; 9 bases align to TRBD2. Germline loops: CDR1 DFQATT, CDR2 SNEGSKA (reference sequence). The trim removed 5 bases at V and 2 bases at J, leaving 11 bases unmatched. CDR3 size: 16 residues. The CDR3 nucleotides are TGCAGTGCTGTTAGGTTCAGGACTAGCGACACAGATACGCAGTATTTT. Amino acid sequence: CSAVRFRTSDTDTQYF.

The genes are TRBV3-1 and TRBJ1-5; no clear D. The V gene lost 2 bases and the J gene lost 3 bases, with 11 bases spanning the gap. Germline V gene lookup returns CDR1 LGHDT and CDR2 YNNKEL (reference sequence). This CDR3 comprises 15 residues. CDR3 protein: CASSQMQGYNQPQHF. For the CDR3, the DNA is TGTGCCAGCAGCCAAATGCAAGGGTACAATCAGCCCCAGCATTTT.

The gene calls are TRBV6-5 and TRBJ2-1; D tentatively reads TRBD1 or TRBD2 (5 bases each). The germline gives CDR1 MNHEY, CDR2 SVGAGI. The length of the CDR3 is 12 residues. V was clipped by 2 bases and J by 9 bases, with 8 bases between them. DNA for the CDR3: TGTGCCAGCAGTTACGGGACGGGTGAGCAGTTCTTC. Translating gives CASSYGTGEQFF.

The rearrangement links TRBV20-1 to TRBJ2-5; 9 positions match TRBD1. Germline V lookup: CDR1 DFQATT, CDR2 SNEGSKA (reference sequence). The CDR3 spans 15 residues. The ends lost 3 bases at V and 2 bases at J; junction bases unmatched: 7. The CDR3 spells CSASAGGQGQETQYF. CDR3 coding DNA: TGCAGTGCTAGTGCTGGGGGACAGGGTCAAGAGACCCAGTACTTC.

The chain uses TRBV12-3 or TRBV12-4 and TRBJ2-7; D is unclear. The CDR3 consists of 13 residues. The V end was cut by 6 bases, the J end by 1 base, with 10 bases between. The DNA for the CDR3 is TGTGCCAGCAGCTCCCCCGGGTCCTACGAGCAGTACTTC. Protein: CASSSPGSYEQYF.

The chain recombines TRBV24-1 with TRBJ1-1; D is unclear. Germline CDR1 and CDR2: KGHDR and SFDVKD. Trimming took off 3 bases at V and 1 base at J, with 2 bases between the two ends. The CDR3 spans 12 residues. The CDR3 DNA reads TGTGCCACCAGTGATACGAACACTGAAGCTTTCTTT. Its translation: CATSDTNTEAFF.

The V and J genes are TRBV20-1 and TRBJ1-2; D uncertain. V was cut by 7 bases and J by 0 bases, with 12 bases left in between. The CDR3 is 13 residues long. Looked up from germline, CDR1 is DFQATT and CDR2 is SNEGSKA (reference sequence). The CDR3 is CSVERVANYGYTF. CDR3 sequence (DNA): TGCAGTGTAGAGCGAGTAGCTAACTATGGCTACACCTTC.

About this clonotype itself: A much larger clone lies one base from this, so it may be a read error. This sequence joins TRBV3-1 and TRBJ2-7, with D unresolved. The CDR3 length is 11 residues. Germline V CDR1 and CDR2: LGHDT, YNNKEL (reference sequence). Trimming stripped 4 bases from V and 3 bases from J, with 4 bases between. CDR3 loop: CASSRFYEQYF. In DNA form, the CDR3 reads TGTGCCAGCAGCCGATTCTACGAGCAGTACTTC.

This clonotype was counted a single time. The genes are TRBV3-1 and TRBJ2-2, with D perhaps given as TRBD1 or TRBD2 (5 bases each). This CDR3 is built from 13 residues. Per the germline V gene, CDR1 is LGHDT and CDR2 is YNNKEL (reference sequence). Trimming took 3 bases from V and 5 from J, leaving 7 bases between them. DNA of the CDR3: TGTGCCAGCAGCCAGAGGGGAACCGGGGAGCTGTTTTTT. Its protein product is CASSQRGTGELFF. Together with reference TRBV3-1 and TRBJ2-2, the CDR3 gives the full variable domain: DTAVSQTPKYLVTQMGNDKSIKCEQNLGHDTMYWYKQDSKKFLKIMFSYNNKELIINETVPNRFSPKSPDKAHLNLHINSLELGDSAVYFCASSQRGTGELFFGEGSRLTVL.

The J gene is TRBJ2-4, the V gene TRBV6-1; TRBD1 matches at 10 bases. Trimming at V came to 7 bases and at J to 0 bases, leaving 6 bases not matched to a gene. Germline CDR1 reads MNHNS; CDR2 reads SASEGT. This CDR3 has 16 amino acids. Here the CDR3 reads CASKKDRGEAKNIQYF. DNA of the CDR3: TGTGCCAGCAAGAAGGACAGGGGGGAAGCCAAAAACATTCAGTACTTC.

The chain is built from TRBV29-1 and TRBJ2-1, with no clear D. V was cut by 7 bases and J by 10 bases, with 11 bases left in between. The CDR3 runs 10 residues. CDR1 is SQVTM, CDR2 ANQGSEA, per germline. Here the CDR3 reads CSASLTEQFF. In DNA form, the CDR3 reads TGCAGCGCAAGCTTGACGGAGCAGTTCTTC.

This clonotype was recorded once. The chain couples TRBV5-1 to TRBJ1-5; 7 bases are a match to TRBD1. V lost 6 bases, J lost 0 bases, and 6 bases stayed unmatched. This CDR3 spans 15 amino acids. From germline, CDR1 is SGHRS and CDR2 YFSETQ. The CDR3 coding sequence is TGCGCCAGCAAGGAGGGGGCTTATAGCAATCAGCCCCAGCATTTT. It specifies CASKEGAYSNQPQHF. Full variable domain (rest looked up from reference TRBV5-1 and TRBJ1-5): KAGVTQTPRYLIKTRGQQVTLSCSPISGHRSVSWYQQTPGQGLQFLFEYFSETQRNKGNFPGRFSGRQFSNSRSEMNVSTLELGDSALYLCASKEGAYSNQPQHFGDGTRLSIL.

This chain uses TRBV5-4 with TRBJ2-3; tentatively, D is TRBD2 (7 bases). The CDR3 covers 14 residues. Germline values: CDR1 SGHNT, CDR2 YYREEE (reference sequence). Trimming shortened V by 9 bases and J by 1 base, and 15 bases separated the two germline ends. The DNA for the CDR3 is TGTGCCACAGAGGGGGAGGGCCGCACAGATACGCAGTATTTT. This gives the protein CATEGEGRTDTQYF.

The chain employs TRBV2 and TRBJ2-7; perhaps TRBD1 as D (5 bases). Trimming removed 6 bases at V and 0 bases at J, with 6 bases between. The CDR3 consists of 12 residues. Germline loops: CDR1 SNHLY, CDR2 FYNNEI. The CDR3: CASRDNSYEQYF. DNA of the CDR3: TGTGCCAGCAGGGACAACTCCTACGAGCAGTACTTC.

The chain is built from TRBV10-3 and TRBJ2-5; a possible D gene is TRBD2 (5 bases). Trimming cost V 11 bases and J 4 bases, with 14 bases left between them. The CDR3 is made up of 12 amino acids. Germline V gene lookup returns CDR1 ENHRY and CDR2 SYGVKD. The CDR3: CAHAPEGETQYF. CDR3 bases: TGTGCCCACGCGCCAGAGGGAGAGACCCAGTACTTC.

CDR3 DNA: TGTGCCAGCACCTGGGGCGGGGAGCTGTTTTTT. Amino acid sequence: CASTWGGELFF. The chain is built from TRBV7-9 and TRBJ2-2; D uncertain. The ends were cut back, 7 bases at V and 7 bases at J, with 7 bases in the middle. This CDR3 has 11 amino acids. CDR1 is SEHNR, CDR2 FQNEAQ, per germline (reference sequence).

This chain uses TRBV3-1 with TRBJ1-1; D gene uncertain. This CDR3 comprises 12 residues. Looked up from germline, CDR1 is LGHDT and CDR2 is YNNKEL (reference sequence). V was trimmed by 3 bases and J by 0 bases, leaving 2 bases between them. The CDR3 here is CASSQVNTEAFF. The CDR3 coding sequence is TGTGCCAGCAGCCAGGTGAACACTGAAGCTTTCTTT.

CDR3 sequence reads: CSGDLLAGGTHNEQFF. As DNA, the CDR3 is TGCAGCGGGGACCTCCTAGCGGGAGGAACCCACAATGAGCAGTTCTTC. This chain connects TRBV29-1 to TRBJ2-1; 11 nucleotides line up with TRBD2. Germline V lookup: CDR1 SQVTM, CDR2 ANQGSEA. CDR3 length: 16 residues. After removal of 7 bases from V and 5 bases from J, the junction contained 13 bases not matched to a gene.

The chain combines TRBV28 with TRBJ2-4; no reliable D call. Trimming shortened V by 4 bases and J by 14 bases, and 12 bases separated the two germline ends. Per the germline V gene, CDR1 is MDHEN and CDR2 is SYDVKM. The CDR3 length is 11 residues. The CDR3 protein is CASSSTRTEYF. The CDR3 DNA reads as TGTGCCAGCAGTTCAACGAGGACCGAGTACTTC.

The chain links TRBV28 to TRBJ2-1, with TRBD2 matching 11 bases. The junction had 4 bases not matched to a gene; V was cut back by 6 bases and J by 0 bases. CDR3 length: 16 residues. CDR1 and CDR2 (germline): MDHEN, SYDVKM. The CDR3 here is CASSRLAGSSYNEQFF. CDR3 coding DNA: TGTGCCAGCAGCCGACTAGCGGGATCCTCCTACAATGAGCAGTTCTTC.

The rearrangement uses TRBV5-1 and TRBJ2-5, with D possibly matching TRBD2 (6 bases). V was shortened by 3 bases and J by 4 bases, with 19 bases between the two germline ends. The CDR3 length is 16 residues. Looked up from germline, CDR1 is SGHRS and CDR2 is YFSETQ. The CDR3: CASSYRDSQGRETQYF. The CDR3 bases are TGCGCCAGCAGCTACCGGGACTCGCAGGGTAGAGAGACCCAGTACTTC.

This sequence joins TRBV3-1 and TRBJ2-6, with D unresolved. This CDR3 has 14 amino acids. In germline, CDR1 is LGHDT, CDR2 YNNKEL (reference sequence). Trimming pared 4 bases from V and 4 bases from J, leaving 8 bases between. The chain's CDR3 is CASSPSGGANVLTF. The CDR3 DNA sequence: TGTGCCAGCAGCCCTTCTGGGGGGGCCAACGTCCTGACTTTC.

This chain's CDR3 is CSARSRQGSNEQYF. The CDR3 nucleotides are TGCAGTGCTAGATCCAGACAGGGGAGCAACGAGCAGTACTTC. The V call is TRBV20-1, the J call TRBJ2-7; TRBD1 matches 8 bases. V dropped 2 bases and J dropped 5; count of bases not matched to a gene: 8. CDR1 is DFQATT, CDR2 SNEGSKA, per germline (reference sequence). The CDR3 totals 14 residues.

The chain couples TRBV7-2 to TRBJ2-1, with 9 bases aligning to TRBD1. V shed 5 bases and J 4 bases; nucleotides not matched to a gene: 6. Per the germline V gene, CDR1 is SGHTA and CDR2 is FQGNSA. The CDR3 extends over 15 amino acids. The chain's CDR3 is CASSQDRGYYNEQFF. CDR3 nucleotide sequence: TGTGCCAGCAGCCAGGACAGGGGCTATTACAATGAGCAGTTCTTC.

This clonotype was observed once. The rearrangement links TRBV5-1 to TRBJ2-3; either TRBD1 or TRBD2 may fit D (5 bases each). The CDR3 is 15 amino acids. Per the germline V gene, CDR1 is SGHRS and CDR2 is YFSETQ. Trimming cost V 4 bases and J 0 bases, with 12 bases left between them. CDR3 residues: CASSRAGTSTDTQYF. As DNA, the CDR3 is TGCGCCAGCAGCCGGGCCGGGACCAGCACAGATACGCAGTATTTT. The full variable domain, rest sourced from reference TRBV5-1 and TRBJ2-3, is KAGVTQTPRYLIKTRGQQVTLSCSPISGHRSVSWYQQTPGQGLQFLFEYFSETQRNKGNFPGRFSGRQFSNSRSEMNVSTLELGDSALYLCASSRAGTSTDTQYFGPGTRLTVL.